A selection of T cell receptor beta chains follows, all from one sample in a study of early T cells in non-severe SARS-CoV-2 infection. TCRdb ran MiXCR on the 5' RACE reads and lists one entry per CDR3 protein. The sample contains roughly 120,000 distinct CDR3 sequences, 14% to 15% of which appear only once. Material for sequencing was whole blood. The receptors originated from an adult who was a healthcare worker with PCR-confirmed SARS-CoV-2 infection or an uninfected control (not recorded which). The CDR3 runs from the conserved cysteine through the conserved F or W. D genes are given only for firm matches. Part of the rows lack a size; the others show once, few, many or a class for expanded clones.

CDR3 DNA	CDR3 protein	D gene	clone size	V gene	J gene
TGCAGCGTTGAAGAGGTTTTGGATGAGCAGTTCTTC	CSVEEVLDEQFF	.	few	TRBV29-1	TRBJ2-1
TGTGCCAGCAGCGTTCTACTAACCGATGAGCAGTTCTTC	CASSVLLTDEQFF	.	.	TRBV9	TRBJ2-1
TGTGCCAGCAGTTTTTGGGACAGGGGTGAGACCCAGTACTTC	CASSFWDRGETQYF	TRBD1	few	TRBV12-3/TRBV12-4	TRBJ2-5
TGTGCCAGTGACAGGAGCTCTGGAAACACCATATATTTT	CASDRSSGNTIYF	.	.	TRBV12-3/TRBV12-4	TRBJ1-3
TGTGCCAGCAGCCCGGGACTTTCGGGCCAAGAGACCCAGTACTTC	CASSPGLSGQETQYF	.	few	TRBV5-5	TRBJ2-5
TGCAGCGTGGGCCAAGAGACCCAGTACTTC	CSVGQETQYF	.	few	TRBV29-1	TRBJ2-5
TGTGCCAGCAGTGAAGCGTTCGACAGGGGCTATTCACCCCTCCACTTT	CASSEAFDRGYSPLHF	TRBD1	.	TRBV6-1	TRBJ1-6
TGCAGCGTGGGGAGCCAAGAGACCCAGTACTTC	CSVGSQETQYF	.	few	TRBV29-1	TRBJ2-5
TGTGCCAGTAGTAAACCCGGAGTAAAAGAGACCCAGTACTTC	CASSKPGVKETQYF	.	few	TRBV19	TRBJ2-5
TGCAGTGCTAGGGCCCCCTTAGGGGAGGGACGTAGCACAGATACGCAGTATTTT	CSARAPLGEGRSTDTQYF	TRBD2	.	TRBV20-1	TRBJ2-3
TGTGCCAGTAGTATGGCGACACGCAATCAGCCCCAGCATTTT	CASSMATRNQPQHF	.	few	TRBV19	TRBJ1-5
TGTGCCAGCAGCGTGTCCGTAGCGGGGGCTGGGTACCAAGAGACCCAGTACTTC	CASSVSVAGAGYQETQYF	TRBD2	few	TRBV9	TRBJ2-5
TGTGCCGGCAGCTTGGAGGGTATGGACACCGGGGAGCTGTTTTTT	CAGSLEGMDTGELFF	.	once	TRBV5-6	TRBJ2-2
TGTGCCATCAGTGAGAGTAGGCCTGACATATCAACCTTC	CAISESRPDISTF	.	.	TRBV10-3	TRBJ1-2